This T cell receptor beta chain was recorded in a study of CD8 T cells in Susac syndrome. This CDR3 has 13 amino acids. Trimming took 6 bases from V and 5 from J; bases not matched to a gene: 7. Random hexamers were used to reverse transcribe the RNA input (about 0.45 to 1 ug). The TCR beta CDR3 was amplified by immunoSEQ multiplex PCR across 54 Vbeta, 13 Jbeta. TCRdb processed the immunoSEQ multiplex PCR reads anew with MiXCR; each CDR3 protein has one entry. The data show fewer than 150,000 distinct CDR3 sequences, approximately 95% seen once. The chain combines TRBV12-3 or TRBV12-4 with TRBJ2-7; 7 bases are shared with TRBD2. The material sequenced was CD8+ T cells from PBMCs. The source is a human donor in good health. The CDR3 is CASSFTGRDEQYF. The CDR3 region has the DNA TGTGCCAGCAGCTTTACGGGGAGGGACGAGCAGTACTTC.